Following are 5 T cell receptor beta chains from one sample sequenced in a study of cytomegalovirus exposure and HLA in healthy donors. PCR employed 60 Vbeta and 13 Jbeta primers. Measured with immunoSEQ multiplex PCR; TCRdb has only the in-frame clones, and not every one. Of about 150,000 clones in the sample, approximately 68% are singletons; the top ten hold almost 4.5%. The sequenced sample consisted of PBMCs. Receptor source: a man in his sixties in good health and CMV-seronegative.

This clone was seen only once. V and J are TRBV7-3 and TRBJ2-3, with D maybe TRBD1 (6 bases). This CDR3 has 16 amino acids. Germline-derived CDR1 and CDR2 are SGHTA and FQGTGA. V was shortened by 5 bases and J by 1 base, with 16 bases between the two germline ends. The CDR3 is CASSLRGSGGTDTQYF. The CDR3, as DNA: TGTGCCAGCAGCCTCAGGGGTTCTGGGGGCACAGATACGCAGTATTTT.

The V gene is TRBV27, the J gene TRBJ1-1, with 7 positions matching TRBD1. Germline V lookup: CDR1 MNHEY, CDR2 SMNVEV (reference sequence). This CDR3 comprises 14 residues. V was pared by 2 bases and J by 5 bases, with 5 bases of the junction left unmatched. CDR3 DNA sequence: TGTGCCAGCAGTTTAAGGGGGGACAGTACTGAAGCTTTCTTT. This sequence encodes CASSLRGDSTEAFF.

CDR3 protein: CASSPDRGYEQYF. In DNA, the CDR3 is TGTGCCAGCAGCCCCGACAGGGGCTACGAGCAGTACTTC. The chain is built from TRBV11-2 and TRBJ2-7; 8 nucleotides agree with TRBD1. J was trimmed by 3 bases and V by 5 bases; bases with no gene match: 3. The length of the CDR3 is 13 residues. From germline, CDR1 is SGHAT and CDR2 FQNNGV. Filled out from reference TRBV11-2 and TRBJ2-7, the complete variable domain reads EAGVAQSPRYKIIEKRQSVAFWCNPISGHATLYWYQQILGQGPKLLIQFQNNGVVDDSQLPKDRFSAERLKGVDSTLKIQPAKLEDSAVYLCASSPDRGYEQYFGPGTRLTVT.

This sequence joins TRBV6-6 and TRBJ2-1; 9 bases fit TRBD2. The germline V gene encodes CDR1 MNHNY and CDR2 SVGAGI (reference sequence). V lost 6 bases and J lost 8; bases outside the gene matches: 8. The CDR3 runs 14 residues. The CDR3 coding sequence is TGTGCCAGCAGGGTCCAGCGGGAGGTCGATGAGCAGTTCTTC. Protein product: CASRVQREVDEQFF.

The gene calls are TRBV5-1 and TRBJ1-2, with D tentatively TRBD1 (6 bases). The CDR3 length is 15 residues. V lost 0 bases and J 2 bases, leaving 11 bases between the germline ends. CDR1 is SGHRS, CDR2 YFSETQ, per germline. CDR3 protein: CASSLGRGANYGYTF. The CDR3 nucleotides read TGCGCCAGCAGCTTGGGGCGGGGGGCAAACTATGGCTACACCTTC.